Shown below are 10 T cell receptor beta chains from a single sample sequenced in a study of T-cell reconstitution after alpha-beta-depleted transplantation in children. Library preparation (for TCRbeta) was performed with unique molecular identifiers. MiXCR, run by TCRdb on the PCR reads, gives a single entry per CDR3 protein. The sample holds fewer than 550,000 distinct CDR3 sequences, 9.5% to 12% seen once. The starting material was PBMCs, mostly from graft donor cells, obtained 180 days after TCRalphabeta/CD19-depleted stem cell transplant. The origin of the receptors is a female patient aged 2 to 10 who had a stem cell transplant for aplastic anemia, so the T cells may come from the graft donor.

The chain is built from TRBV28 and TRBJ1-5; TRBD1 agrees at 8 bases. CDR3 length: 14 amino acids. V gave up 3 bases and J gave up 9 bases; unmatched junction bases: 7. The germline gives CDR1 MDHEN, CDR2 SYDVKM. The CDR3: CASSFRTGSPPQHF. The CDR3 DNA follows: TGTGCCAGCAGTTTCCGGACAGGGTCACCGCCCCAGCATTTT.

Only a few counts were recorded for this clonotype. This chain connects TRBV9 to TRBJ2-7, with D hard to call. V was trimmed by 4 bases and J by 5 bases, leaving 13 bases between them. The CDR3 runs to 13 residues. Germline CDR1 reads SGDLS; CDR2 reads YYNGEE. The CDR3 region is CASSSIAVDEQYF. DNA of the CDR3: TGTGCCAGCAGCTCAATCGCTGTGGACGAGCAGTACTTC.

In this sample, this clonotype turned up a few times. The chain joins TRBV29-1 to TRBJ2-7; D gene uncertain. The CDR3 covers 11 residues. Germline V gene lookup returns CDR1 SQVTM and CDR2 ANQGSEA. V gave up 5 bases and J gave up 10 bases, with 15 bases separating them. The CDR3 sequence: CSVQSDLGQYV. Here the CDR3 DNA reads TGCAGCGTTCAGTCGGACCTGGGACAGTACGTC.

The rearrangement uses TRBV4-3 and TRBJ1-2; D uncertain. Germline assignment: CDR1 LGHNA and CDR2 YSLEER. Between the trimmed V and J ends, which lost 4 bases and 4 bases, there was a span of 10 bases. The CDR3 covers 13 residues. CDR3 protein: CASSPEGPYGYTF. CDR3 bases: TGCGCCAGCAGCCCCGAAGGACCCTATGGCTACACCTTC.

V gene TRBV29-1 combines with J gene TRBJ1-1, with a possible D match to TRBD1 (5 bases). Trimming took off 1 base at V and 12 bases at J, with 12 bases between the two ends. The CDR3 sequence is 11 residues long. The V gene's germline CDR1 is SQVTM and CDR2 ANQGSEA. CDR3 sequence: CSVEVGRAPFF. CDR3 DNA: TGCAGCGTTGAAGTGGGGCGCGCACCTTTCTTT.

V usage is TRBV4-1 and J usage is TRBJ2-7; 8 bases line up with TRBD1. V shed 4 bases, J shed 5 bases, and the junction held 10 bases outside the gene matches. The germline V gene has CDR1 MGHRA and CDR2 YSYEKL. The CDR3 runs 15 residues. CDR3 nucleotide sequence: TGCGCCAGCAGCCTTTCGGACAGGGACTTTAACGAGCAGTACGTC. Translation: CASSLSDRDFNEQYV.

This clonotype was counted only a few times. The chain couples TRBV20-1 to TRBJ2-2; 14 bases match TRBD2. The germline gives CDR1 DFQATT, CDR2 SNEGSKA (reference sequence). With V trimmed by 5 bases and J by 4 bases, 3 bases remained unmatched. The CDR3 spans 15 residues. The DNA for the CDR3 is TGCAGTGCTCTGACTAGCGGGAGGGCCACCGGGGAGCTGTTTTTT. Residues: CSALTSGRATGELFF.

The chain uses TRBV6-5 and TRBJ2-1, with 10 bases identical to TRBD2. The V and J ends lost 2 bases and 2 bases, in that order; junction bases with no gene match: 3. The CDR3 covers 16 residues. The germline V gene encodes CDR1 MNHEY and CDR2 SVGAGI. The CDR3: CASSYTAGGTYNEQFF. Written as DNA, the CDR3 is TGTGCCAGCAGTTACACAGCGGGGGGGACCTACAATGAGCAGTTCTTC.

This clonotype was detected only a few times. This rearrangement joins TRBV24-1 to TRBJ2-5, with TRBD1 as a possible D gene (6 bases). This CDR3 is 16 amino acids long. Deletions cut 3 bases from V and 0 bases from J, with 13 bases between. CDR1 is KGHDR, CDR2 SFDVKD, per germline. CDR3: CATSDPRGTYQETQYF. CDR3 DNA: TGTGCCACCAGTGATCCCAGGGGCACATACCAAGAGACCCAGTACTTC.

This clonotype was recorded a few times. The chain links TRBV5-1 to TRBJ2-4, with D possibly TRBD1 on 5 matching bases. Trimming stripped 3 bases from V and 0 bases from J, with 10 bases between. The germline CDR1 and CDR2 sequences are SGHRS and YFSETQ. The CDR3 extends over 15 amino acids. In DNA, the CDR3 is TGCGCCAGCAGCTGGGGCGTGGGAGCCAAAAACATTCAGTACTTC. Translation gives CASSWGVGAKNIQYF.